The clone carrying this T cell receptor beta chain has a handful of counts. Its antigen is as yet unknown. The V end lost 8 bases, the J end lost 7 bases, and 15 bases lay between the germline ends. CDR3 size: 13 residues. Per the germline V gene, CDR1 is MNHEY and CDR2 is SVGAGI. This specimen belongs to a study of beta chain features in type 1 diabetes. Whole-study findings and limits: Type 1 diabetes patients had TCRB CDR3s that were shorter (moderately but significantly so) in all four CD4+ subsets.

As every portion of the isolated RNA was reverse transcribed, the sequencing read expressed TCRB transcripts. The table came from immunoSEQ multiplex PCR; TCRdb's copy has only in-frame clones and leaves some out. The sample lists hundreds of thousands of clones, approximately 12% seen once, with 0.015% to 0.02% in the top ten. This TCR came from a man aged 18 to 29 in good health. The V gene is TRBV6-5, the J gene TRBJ1-5, with D perhaps TRBD1 (6 bases). The sequenced material came from naive CD4+ T cells from blood. The CDR3 sequence is CASGQQRGQPQHF. The CDR3 nucleotides are TGTGCCAGCGGACAGCAACGAGGGCAGCCCCAGCATTTT.